This is a list of T cell receptor beta chains from one sample in a study of shared clonotypes between healthy human individuals. Repertoires were generated with immunoSEQ multiplex PCR, while TCRdb's copy carries only in-frame clones and drops some. This table holds around 2,000,000 clones, over 85% found once. Sample: naive CD4+ T cells sorted from blood. The receptors here all came from a man younger than 30 in good health. CDR3s include the opening cysteine and the closing phenylalanine or tryptophan. Each record gives: V gene, J gene, CDR3 protein.

v_gene: TRBV6-5
j_gene: TRBJ2-7
CDR3aa: CASSYASQGSYEQYF

v_gene: TRBV7-3
j_gene: TRBJ2-5
CDR3aa: CASSPFTGGQETQYF

v_gene: TRBV7-9
j_gene: TRBJ2-7
CDR3aa: CASSPGWFYEQYF

v_gene: TRBV11-3
j_gene: TRBJ2-2
CDR3aa: CASSFTGRAYTGELFF

v_gene: TRBV7-9
j_gene: TRBJ1-4
CDR3aa: CASSPQTATNEKLFF

v_gene: TRBV7-9
j_gene: TRBJ1-1
CDR3aa: CASSLAPGDRNTEAFF

v_gene: TRBV18
j_gene: TRBJ1-2
CDR3aa: CASSLGTGVDGYTF

v_gene: TRBV5-4
j_gene: TRBJ2-2
CDR3aa: CASSSGLAANTGELFF

v_gene: TRBV9
j_gene: TRBJ2-5
CDR3aa: CASSVGTSGSVVETQYF

v_gene: TRBV6-5
j_gene: TRBJ1-1
CDR3aa: CASSYGVANRNTEAFF

v_gene: TRBV29-1
j_gene: TRBJ2-2
CDR3aa: CSVSGGVYTGELFF

v_gene: TRBV25-1
j_gene: TRBJ2-7
CDR3aa: CASSEYLVGQAYEQYF

v_gene: TRBV27
j_gene: TRBJ2-1
CDR3aa: CASRARTSGSLNEQFF

v_gene: TRBV18
j_gene: TRBJ2-7
CDR3aa: CASSPPGRYEQYF

v_gene: TRBV2
j_gene: TRBJ2-1
CDR3aa: CASSEGPPYDSEQFF

v_gene: TRBV6-5
j_gene: TRBJ2-7
CDR3aa: CASSWSTGFYEQYF

v_gene: TRBV7-9
j_gene: TRBJ2-1
CDR3aa: CASSLGTIYNEQFF

v_gene: TRBV7-9
j_gene: TRBJ2-1
CDR3aa: CASSPGLAAGEQFF

v_gene: TRBV10-1
j_gene: TRBJ1-5
CDR3aa: CASRGGCNQPQHF

v_gene: TRBV10-3
j_gene: TRBJ2-1
CDR3aa: CAISESSGGYNEQFF

v_gene: TRBV5-1
j_gene: TRBJ1-1
CDR3aa: CASSFQMPGNTEAFF

v_gene: TRBV29-1
j_gene: TRBJ2-1
CDR3aa: CSGGLAGFNEQFF

v_gene: TRBV5-6
j_gene: TRBJ2-7
CDR3aa: CASSLAGSGRSYEQYF